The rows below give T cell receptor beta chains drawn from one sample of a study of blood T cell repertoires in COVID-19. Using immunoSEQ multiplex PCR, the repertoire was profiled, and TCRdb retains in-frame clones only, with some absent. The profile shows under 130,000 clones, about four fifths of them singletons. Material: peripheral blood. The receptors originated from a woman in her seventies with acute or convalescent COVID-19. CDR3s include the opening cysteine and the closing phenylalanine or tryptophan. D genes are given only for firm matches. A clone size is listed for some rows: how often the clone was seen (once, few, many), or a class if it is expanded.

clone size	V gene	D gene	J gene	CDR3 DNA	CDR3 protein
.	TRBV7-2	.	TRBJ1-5	TGTGCCAGCAGTCCAGTGGGGACTAAGGGCGGGCAGCCCCAGCATTTT	CASSPVGTKGGQPQHF
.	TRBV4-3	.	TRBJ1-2	TGCGCCAGCAGCCAAGCATTCAGACTCACCTATGGCTACACCTTC	CASSQAFRLTYGYTF
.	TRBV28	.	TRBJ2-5	TGTGCCAGCAGTCCCATCCGAAGGAGGGAAGAGACCCAGTACTTC	CASSPIRRREETQYF
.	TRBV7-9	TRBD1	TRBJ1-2	TGTGCCAGCAGCTTAGTCGCAGGGGGCGGGTATGGCTACACCTTC	CASSLVAGGGYGYTF
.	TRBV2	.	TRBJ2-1	TGTGCCAGCAGATCCTTCTCCCTCTACGACAATGAGCAGTTCTTC	CASRSFSLYDNEQFF
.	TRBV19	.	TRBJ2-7	TGTGCCAGTAGTATTTTTTCGGCGGGCGAGCAGTACTTC	CASSIFSAGEQYF
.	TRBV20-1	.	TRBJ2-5	TGCAGTGCTAGAGGGAGTGAGACCCAGTACTTC	CSARGSETQYF
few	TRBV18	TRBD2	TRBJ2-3	TGTGCCAGCTCCCCCAGCGGGATAGATACGCAGTATTTT	CASSPSGIDTQYF
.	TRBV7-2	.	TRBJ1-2	TGTGCCAGCACCGCCGACAGTAACTATGGCTACACCTTC	CASTADSNYGYTF
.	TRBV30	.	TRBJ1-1	TGTGCCCAAGGCAGGGGGAACACTGAAGCTTTCTTT	CAQGRGNTEAFF
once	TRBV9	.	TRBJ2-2	TGTGCCAGCAGCGTAGCTACGGGGGTGAACACCGGGGAGCTGTTTTTT	CASSVATGVNTGELFF
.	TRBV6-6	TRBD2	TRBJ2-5	TGTGCCAGCACCTTAGGGGGACTAGCGGGGGAGACCCAGTACTTC	CASTLGGLAGETQYF
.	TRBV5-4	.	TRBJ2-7	TGTGCCAGCAGCCGATATGATACCGGGGAGCAGTACTTC	CASSRYDTGEQYF
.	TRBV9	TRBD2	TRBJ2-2	TGTGCCAGCAGCGTTAGCGGGGGATCAACCGGGGAGCTGTTTTTT	CASSVSGGSTGELFF
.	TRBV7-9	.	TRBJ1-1	TGTGCCAGCAGCAACGAGGGGAACACTGAAGCTTTCTTT	CASSNEGNTEAFF
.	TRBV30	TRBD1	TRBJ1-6	TGTGCCTGGAGGCCGGGGACAGGGGGCTATTCACCCCTCCACTTT	CAWRPGTGGYSPLHF
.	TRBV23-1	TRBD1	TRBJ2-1	TGCGCCAGCAGTCCGACAGGGGAGAGCTCCTACAATGAGCAGTTCTTC	CASSPTGESSYNEQFF
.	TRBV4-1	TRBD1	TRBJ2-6	TGCGCCAGCAGCCACGTCGGACAGGGTACCTCTGGGGCCAACGTCCTGACTTTC	CASSHVGQGTSGANVLTF
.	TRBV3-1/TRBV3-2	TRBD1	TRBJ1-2	TGTGCCAGCAGCCGAGCGACAGGGAACTATGGCTACACCTTC	CASSRATGNYGYTF
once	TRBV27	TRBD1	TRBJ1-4	TGTGCCAGCAGTCTCCGGGACAGATATGAAAAACTGTTTTTT	CASSLRDRYEKLFF
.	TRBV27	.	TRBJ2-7	TGTGCCAGCAGTTCCCAACCCGCTAGACAGCTCAGGAACGAGCAGTACTTC	CASSSQPARQLRNEQYF
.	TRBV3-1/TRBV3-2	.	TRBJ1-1	TGTGCCAGCAGCCAAGGCGGCTCTGGGAACACTGAAGCTTTCTTT	CASSQGGSGNTEAFF
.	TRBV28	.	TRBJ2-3	TGTGCCAGCAGTCTAACAGGGAATACAGATACGCAGTATTTT	CASSLTGNTDTQYF
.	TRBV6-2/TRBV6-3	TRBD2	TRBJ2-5	TGTGCCAGCAGTTACTCCGCACTAGCGGAAGAGACCCAGTACTTC	CASSYSALAEETQYF
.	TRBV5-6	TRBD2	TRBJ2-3	TGTGCCAGCAGCTTGGTGGCGGGAGGTACAGATACGCAGTATTTT	CASSLVAGGTDTQYF
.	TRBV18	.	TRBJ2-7	TGTGCCAGCTCACCGCCCCTGGCGGGTGCCGAGCAGTACTTC	CASSPPLAGAEQYF